A single sample gave rise to the 20 T cell receptor beta chains below, sequenced in a study of blood T cells in healthy people across ages. Primed by a sample-barcoded 5' primer and a J-beta primer mix, a second PCR proceeded for roughly 6 to 12 cycles. TCRdb itself ran the 5' RACE reads through MiXCR, one entry per CDR3 protein. This sample yields some 800,000 distinct CDR3 sequences, of which approximately 25% are seen a single time; approximately 3.7% belongs to the top ten. The data also belong to a second study, concerning T cells of mothers and their children.

The sample taken for sequencing was blood. The receptors were sampled from a boy aged 5 to 17 in good health.

This clonotype was seen only a few times. The chain links TRBV29-1 to TRBJ2-1, with TRBD2 matching over 7 bases. Per the germline V gene, CDR1 is SQVTM and CDR2 is ANQGSEA. The V gene end was trimmed by 4 bases and the J gene end by 5 bases; junction bases not matched to a gene: 5. This CDR3 has 13 amino acids. The CDR3, as DNA: TGCAGCGTTGTTCTAGCGGAAAACAATGAGCAGTTCTTC. Its protein product is CSVVLAENNEQFF.

The V and J genes are TRBV11-2 and TRBJ2-1; TRBD2 aligns across 8 bases. The V gene's germline CDR1 is SGHAT and CDR2 FQNNGV. The CDR3 sequence is 15 residues long. V trimming: 5 bases; J trimming: 8 bases; junction bases outside the gene matches: 11. CDR3 DNA: TGTGCCAGCAGCCGCGGGACTAGAGGTTTCGATGAGCAGTTCTTC. Encoded protein: CASSRGTRGFDEQFF.

The rearrangement links TRBV7-2 to TRBJ2-3; TRBD2 matches at 9 bases. Trimming cost V 1 base and J 0 bases; bases outside gene matches: 8. CDR3 length: 18 amino acids. The V gene's germline CDR1 is SGHTA and CDR2 FQGNSA. The chain's CDR3 is CASSLGVAGALSTDTQYF. CDR3 coding DNA: TGTGCCAGCAGCTTAGGGGTAGCGGGAGCCCTTAGCACAGATACGCAGTATTTT. The full variable domain, with the rest looked up from reference TRBV7-2 and TRBJ2-3, is GAGVSQSPSNKVTEKGKDVELRCDPISGHTALYWYRQSLGQGLEFLIYFQGNSAPDKSGLPSDRFSAERTGGSVSTLTIQRTQQEDSAVYLCASSLGVAGALSTDTQYFGPGTRLTVL.

The chain couples TRBV15 to TRBJ2-7, with 8 nucleotides matching TRBD1. The CDR3 is 14 residues long. CDR1 and CDR2 (germline): LNHNV, YYDKDF (reference sequence). V was clipped by 0 bases and J by 6 bases; unmatched bases: 4. As DNA, the CDR3 is TGTGCCACCAGCAGAGAACCGACAGGGGTCGAGCAGTACTTC. Its protein product is CATSREPTGVEQYF.

The chain joins TRBV29-1 to TRBJ2-7, with D possibly TRBD2 on 6 matching bases. Per the germline V gene, CDR1 is SQVTM and CDR2 is ANQGSEA. The CDR3 runs to 15 residues. Between the trimmed V and J ends, which lost 0 bases and 0 bases, there was a span of 12 bases. The CDR3 DNA sequence: TGCAGCGTTGAAGATATGGCGGGAAACTCCTACGAGCAGTACTTC. This sequence encodes CSVEDMAGNSYEQYF.

This clonotype was recorded a few times. The rearrangement links TRBV5-1 to TRBJ1-6; TRBD1 might be the D (5 bases). CDR1 is SGHRS and CDR2 is YFSETQ in the germline V gene. The V end lost 4 bases, the J end lost 0 bases, and 20 bases lay between the germline ends. CDR3 length: 19 amino acids. The DNA for the CDR3 is TGCGCCAGCAGCGATCCTATGACAGCGACTAGCTCCTATAATTCACCCCTCCACTTT. This translates into CASSDPMTATSSYNSPLHF.

This clonotype was detected a few times. The chain recombines TRBV12-3 or TRBV12-4 with TRBJ2-5; D ambiguous. The CDR3 is 14 amino acids. Trimming stripped 1 base from V and 3 bases from J, with 9 bases between. Here the CDR3 DNA reads TGTGCCAGCAGTTTAGATGGGCCTAAAGAGACCCAGTACTTC. This translates into CASSLDGPKETQYF.

This clonotype was observed a few times. J is TRBJ2-5 and V is TRBV18, with D perhaps TRBD2 (6 bases). V was cut by 3 bases and J by 4 bases, with 15 bases left in between. This CDR3 region has 15 residues. The germline V gene encodes CDR1 KGHSH and CDR2 LQKENI. The CDR3 is CASSPGLPTSETQYF. In DNA form, the CDR3 reads TGTGCCAGCTCACCGGGACTTCCCACGTCAGAGACCCAGTACTTC.

The V call is TRBV7-9, the J call TRBJ2-3; 10 bases line up with TRBD2. Germline CDR1 is SEHNR and CDR2 is FQNEAQ (reference sequence). The CDR3 extends over 18 amino acids. Trimming took 5 bases from V and 5 from J; bases not matched to a gene: 16. The DNA for the CDR3 is TGTGCCAGCAGCGCGTCTCCACTTAGCGGGAGGATGGGAGATACGCAGTATTTT. Translating it yields CASSASPLSGRMGDTQYF. Complete variable domain (other parts from reference TRBV7-9 and TRBJ2-3): DTGVSQNPRHKITKRGQNVTFRCDPISEHNRLYWYRQTLGQGPEFLTYFQNEAQLEKSRLLSDRFSAERPKGSFSTLEIQRTEQGDSAMYLCASSASPLSGRMGDTQYFGPGTRLTVL.

The V and J genes are TRBV7-8 and TRBJ2-5, with D perhaps matching TRBD1 or TRBD2 (6 bases each). Germline V gene data show CDR1 as SGHVS and CDR2 as FQNEAQ. V was clipped by 2 bases and J by 5 bases, with 18 bases between them. The CDR3 contains 16 residues. The CDR3 sequence: CASSLSNRGQGETQYF. DNA for the CDR3: TGTGCCAGCAGCTTATCTAACCGGGGGCAAGGGGAGACCCAGTACTTC.

The CDR3 coding sequence is TGTGCCAGCAGCTTAGGGGGTTCTAGCGCCGGGACCCAGTACTTC. The encoded protein is CASSLGGSSAGTQYF. The rearrangement uses TRBV13 and TRBJ2-5, with a tentative D call TRBD2 (6 bases). Germline V gene lookup returns CDR1 PRHDT and CDR2 FYEKMQ (reference sequence). The CDR3 has 15 residues. Deletions cut 0 bases from V and 7 bases from J, with 15 bases between.

This clonotype showed up just a few times. The rearrangement links TRBV20-1 to TRBJ2-7; 13 bases agree with TRBD2. Trimming removed 0 bases from V and 3 bases from J; junction bases left unmatched: 2. This CDR3 has 15 amino acids. Per the germline V gene, CDR1 is DFQATT and CDR2 is SNEGSKA (reference sequence). CDR3 DNA: TGCAGTGCTAGAGAGACTAGCGGGAGGCTCTACGAGCAGTACTTC. Its translation: CSARETSGRLYEQYF.

A note on this clonotype: One end of the junction fails to match germline, which may point to a read error. The chain recombines TRBV27 with TRBJ2-7; 7 nucleotides line up with TRBD1. CDR1 is MNHEY and CDR2 is SMNVEV in the germline V gene (reference sequence). The CDR3 consists of 14 residues. The CDR3 loop is CASSFARGSYVQYF. DNA of the CDR3: TGTGCCAGCAGTTTCGCCAGGGGGTCCTACGTGCAGTACTTC.

This clonotype turned up a few times. The chain combines TRBV6-6 with TRBJ1-5; D might be TRBD1 (5 bases). V was pared by 7 bases and J by 2 bases, with 12 bases between. The CDR3 runs to 14 residues. Per germline, CDR1 MNHNY and CDR2 SVGAGI (reference sequence). CDR3 amino acids: CASIRVGGNQPQHF. The CDR3, as DNA: TGTGCCAGCATCCGGGTGGGGGGCAATCAGCCCCAGCATTTT.

The chain's CDR3 is CASTEGSSYNEQFF. CDR3 DNA sequence: TGTGCCAGCACCGAAGGGAGCTCCTACAATGAGCAGTTCTTC. The chain uses TRBV6-6 and TRBJ2-1; weak D call: TRBD2 (5 bases). CDR1 and CDR2 from the germline V gene are MNHNY and SVGAGI (reference sequence). The CDR3 is 14 amino acids. The V and J ends lost 7 bases and 0 bases respectively, with 10 bases between them.

The gene calls are TRBV27 and TRBJ2-7; TRBD2 matches 10 bases. The CDR3 spans 14 residues. V shed 8 bases and J 3 bases; nucleotides not matched to a gene: 7. The germline gives CDR1 MNHEY, CDR2 SMNVEV (reference sequence). The CDR3 region has the DNA TGTGCCAGCGGGAGCGGGAGGGCCCTCTACGAGCAGTACTTC. It yields the protein CASGSGRALYEQYF.

This clonotype was seen only a few times. The chain uses TRBV6-5 and TRBJ2-7; D call uncertain. Germline V gene data show CDR1 as MNHEY and CDR2 as SVGAGI. The CDR3 is 14 amino acids. Trimming stripped 2 bases from V and 4 bases from J, with 12 bases between. The CDR3 DNA sequence: TGTGCCAGCAGTTACAATGTGTTCCCTTACGAGCAGTACTTC. Protein: CASSYNVFPYEQYF.

The chain combines TRBV9 with TRBJ2-7; weak D call: TRBD1 (6 bases). CDR3 length: 15 residues. The germline CDR1 and CDR2 sequences are SGDLS and YYNGEE. V lost 0 bases, J lost 0 bases, and 10 bases lay in between. The CDR3 region is CASSVDPQGSYEQYF. CDR3 nucleotide sequence: TGTGCCAGCAGCGTAGACCCACAGGGCTCCTACGAGCAGTACTTC.

The sample holds a few counts of this clonotype. The DNA for the CDR3 is TGCAGCGTTGTGGAAGGGATGGGTGAAAAACTGTTTTTT. This codes for CSVVEGMGEKLFF. The chain joins TRBV29-1 to TRBJ1-4, with D unresolved. V was pared by 4 bases and J by 7 bases, with 13 bases between. CDR3 length: 13 residues. Germline V gives CDR1 SQVTM, CDR2 ANQGSEA.

This chain links TRBV15 with TRBJ2-7, with D possibly TRBD1 on 6 matching bases. The V gene's germline CDR1 is LNHNV and CDR2 YYDKDF (reference sequence). This CDR3 is built from 15 residues. The V gene lost 0 bases and the J gene lost 6 bases, with 15 bases spanning the gap. CDR3 sequence: CATSRDSTGFVEQYF. For the CDR3, the DNA is TGTGCCACCAGCAGAGACTCGACAGGTTTTGTCGAGCAGTACTTC.